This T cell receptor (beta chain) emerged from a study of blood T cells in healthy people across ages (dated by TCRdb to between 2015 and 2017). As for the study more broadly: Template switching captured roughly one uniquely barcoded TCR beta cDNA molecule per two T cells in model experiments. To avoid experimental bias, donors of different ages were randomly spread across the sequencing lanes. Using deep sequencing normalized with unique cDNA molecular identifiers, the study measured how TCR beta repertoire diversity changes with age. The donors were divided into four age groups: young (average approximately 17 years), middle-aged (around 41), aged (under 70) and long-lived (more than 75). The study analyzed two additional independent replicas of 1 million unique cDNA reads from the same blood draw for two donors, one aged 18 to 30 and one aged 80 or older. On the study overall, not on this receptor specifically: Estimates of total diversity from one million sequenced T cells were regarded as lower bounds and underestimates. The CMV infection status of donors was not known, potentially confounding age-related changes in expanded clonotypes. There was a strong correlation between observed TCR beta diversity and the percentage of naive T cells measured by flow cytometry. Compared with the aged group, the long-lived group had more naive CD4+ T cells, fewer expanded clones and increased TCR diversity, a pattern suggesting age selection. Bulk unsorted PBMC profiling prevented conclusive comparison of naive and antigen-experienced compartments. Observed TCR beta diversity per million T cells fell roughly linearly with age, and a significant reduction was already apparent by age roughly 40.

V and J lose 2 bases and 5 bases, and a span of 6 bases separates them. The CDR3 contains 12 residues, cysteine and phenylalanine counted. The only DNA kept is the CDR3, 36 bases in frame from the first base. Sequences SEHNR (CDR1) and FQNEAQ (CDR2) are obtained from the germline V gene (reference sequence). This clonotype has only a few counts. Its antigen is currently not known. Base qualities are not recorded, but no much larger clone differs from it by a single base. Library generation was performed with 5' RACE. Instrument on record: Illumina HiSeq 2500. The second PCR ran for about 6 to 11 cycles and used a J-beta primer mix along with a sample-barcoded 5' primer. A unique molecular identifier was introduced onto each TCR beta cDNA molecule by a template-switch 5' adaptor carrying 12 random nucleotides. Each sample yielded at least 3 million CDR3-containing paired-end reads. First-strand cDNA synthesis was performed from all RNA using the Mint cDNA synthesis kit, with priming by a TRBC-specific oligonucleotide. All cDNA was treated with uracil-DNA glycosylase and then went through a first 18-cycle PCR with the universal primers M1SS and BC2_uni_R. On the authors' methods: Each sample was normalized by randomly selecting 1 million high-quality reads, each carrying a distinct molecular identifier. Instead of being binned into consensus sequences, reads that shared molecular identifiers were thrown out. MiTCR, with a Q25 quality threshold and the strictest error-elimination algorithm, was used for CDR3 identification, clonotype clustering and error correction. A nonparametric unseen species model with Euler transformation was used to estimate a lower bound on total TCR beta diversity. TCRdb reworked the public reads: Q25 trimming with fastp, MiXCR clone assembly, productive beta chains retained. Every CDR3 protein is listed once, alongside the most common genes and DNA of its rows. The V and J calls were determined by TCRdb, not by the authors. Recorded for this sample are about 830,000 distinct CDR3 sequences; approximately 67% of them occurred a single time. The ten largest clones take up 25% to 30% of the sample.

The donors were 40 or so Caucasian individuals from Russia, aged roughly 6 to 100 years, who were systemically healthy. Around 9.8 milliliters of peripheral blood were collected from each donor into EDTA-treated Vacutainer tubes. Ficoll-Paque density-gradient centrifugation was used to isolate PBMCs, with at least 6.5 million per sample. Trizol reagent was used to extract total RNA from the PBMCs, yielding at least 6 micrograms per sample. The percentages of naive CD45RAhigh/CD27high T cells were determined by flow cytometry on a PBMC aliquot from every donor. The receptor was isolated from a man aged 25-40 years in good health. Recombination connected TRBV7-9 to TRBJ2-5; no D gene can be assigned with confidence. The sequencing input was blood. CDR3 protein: CASSLMAETQYF. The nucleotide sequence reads TGTGCCAGCAGCTTAATGGCGGAGACCCAGTACTTC.